The TCR beta chain under discussion was sequenced for a study of T cells in tumors after PD-1 blockade. Study-level information: On average, peripheral blood gave more than 100,000 TCR templates and about 40,000 unique clonotypes.

Profiling relied on immunoSEQ multiplex PCR, and the TCRdb table lists in-frame clones only, not all of them. This sample yields 45,000 to 60,000 clones, of which 65% to 85% are seen a single time; around 8.7% belongs to the top ten. Germline CDR1 and CDR2: LGHDT and YNNKEL (reference sequence). V trimming: 1 base; J trimming: 7 bases; junction bases outside the gene matches: 6. The CDR3 has 14 residues. The TCR sequence derives from a human donor with advanced basal cell or squamous cell carcinoma (not recorded which). The sequencing here drew on PBMCs, taken before anti-PD-1 therapy. V is TRBV3-1 (or the pseudogene TRBV3-2) and J is TRBJ2-5; 7 nucleotides match TRBD1. The DNA of the CDR3 is TGTGCCAGCAGCCAAGGAGTTGCAGGGGGGACCCAGTACTTC. This encodes CASSQGVAGGTQYF.